This TCR beta chain originates from a study of CD8+ T cells in alopecia areata. Study as a whole: Scoring treated patients' severity relied on the percentage of scalp area affected.

CDR3 length: 14 residues. Between the trimmed V and J ends, which lost 2 bases and 0 bases, there was a span of 5 bases. Looked up from germline, CDR1 is ENHRY and CDR2 is SYGVKD. Points from the study as a whole: In scalp and blood during tofacitinib, many expanded lesional clones persisted. Compared with normal scalp, lesional scalp had higher clonality and more expanded CD8+ clones.

The sample's treatment: oral pan-JAK inhibitor, 5-10 mg twice daily. Peripheral blood and lesional scalp punch biopsies were taken from alopecia areata patients. About this clone: Its antigen is currently unknown.

RNA, once extracted, was reverse transcribed into cDNA for use as the sequencing template. Using immunoSEQ multiplex PCR, the repertoire was profiled, and TCRdb retains in-frame clones only, with some absent. Of over 150,000 clones listed, roughly 64% are singletons. The source material was CD4+ T cells sorted from blood, sampled at week 24, from a patient treated with tofacitinib. The clonotype originates from a human donor with alopecia areata. The chain carries TRBV10-3 and TRBJ1-5, with no clear D. The CDR3 DNA follows: TGTGCCATCAGTGAGGTGTTTAGCAATCAGCCCCAGCATTTT. It translates to CAISEVFSNQPQHF.